This record concerns one T cell receptor (beta chain) sequence. These data originate in a study of CD8 T cells in Susac syndrome. CDR1 is LGHDT, CDR2 YNNKEL, per germline (reference sequence). Between the trimmed V and J ends, which lost 4 bases and 5 bases, there was a span of 16 bases. This CDR3 has 15 residues. With random hexamers, roughly 0.45 to 1 ug RNA was reverse transcribed. One entry per CDR3 protein results from TCRdb running MiXCR on the immunoSEQ multiplex PCR reads. The sample lists tens of thousands of distinct CDR3 sequences, approximately 96% occurring once. V is TRBV3-1 and J is TRBJ2-3; D is uncertain. The specimen was CD8+ T cells from PBMCs. The receptor was derived from a human donor with Susac syndrome. Here the CDR3 DNA reads TGTGCCAGCAGCCGCTTGGCCTTCGCAAAAGATACGCAGTATTTT. Its protein is CASSRLAFAKDTQYF.